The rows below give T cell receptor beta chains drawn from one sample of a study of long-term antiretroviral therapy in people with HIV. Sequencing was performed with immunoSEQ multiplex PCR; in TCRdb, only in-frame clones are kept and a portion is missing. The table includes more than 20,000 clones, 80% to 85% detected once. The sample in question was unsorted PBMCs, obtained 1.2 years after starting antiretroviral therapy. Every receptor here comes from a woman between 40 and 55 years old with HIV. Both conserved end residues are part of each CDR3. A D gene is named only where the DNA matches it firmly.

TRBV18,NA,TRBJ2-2,CASSPPTGRVTGELFF
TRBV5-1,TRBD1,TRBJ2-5,CASSFRGSNQETQYF
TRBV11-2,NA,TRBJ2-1,CASSDGAYNEQFF
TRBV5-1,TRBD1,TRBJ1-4,CASKSLSGTGNEKLFF
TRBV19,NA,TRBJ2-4,CASSQRTVKNIQYF
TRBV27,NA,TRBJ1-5,CASSLGSYSNQPQHF
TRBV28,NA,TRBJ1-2,CASTVGLNYGYTF
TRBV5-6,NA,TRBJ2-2,CASSPEWPNTGELFF
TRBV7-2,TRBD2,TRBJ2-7,CASSHRAGGPYEQYF
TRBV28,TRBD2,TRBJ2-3,CASSQHRRLAGPSGADTQYF
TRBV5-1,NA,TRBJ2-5,CASSPPGIQETQYF
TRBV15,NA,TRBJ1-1,CATSRDRAGGGPISVTEAFF
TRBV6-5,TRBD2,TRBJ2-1,CASSRTSGNNEQFF
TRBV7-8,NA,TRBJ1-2,CASSPGPRANYGYTF
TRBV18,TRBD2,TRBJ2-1,CASSLGEGAYNEQFF
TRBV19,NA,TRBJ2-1,CASSSTGIHEQFF
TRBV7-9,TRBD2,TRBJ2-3,CASSLAGGPTDTQYF
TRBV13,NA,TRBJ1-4,CASRQAPNEKLFF
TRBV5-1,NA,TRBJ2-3,CASSYSTDTQYF
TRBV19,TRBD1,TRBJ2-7,CASSNRQGGYEQYF
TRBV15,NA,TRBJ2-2,CATSRDLFSVGGELFF
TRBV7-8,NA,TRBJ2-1,CASSINEQFF